Here is one T cell receptor beta chain with its context. What it binds is unknown. This sample was included in a study of cytomegalovirus exposure and HLA in healthy donors. Overall study results and limits: In the approximately 120 validation repertoires, a later analysis found that first-cohort TCR clusters tended to co-occur.

The V end lost 3 bases, the J end lost 6 bases, and 16 bases lay between the germline ends. The length of the CDR3 is 15 residues. Germline values: CDR1 SGHTA, CDR2 FQGNSA. TCRdb's table, derived via immunoSEQ multiplex PCR, lists solely in-frame clones and lacks some. Of more than 300,000 clones in the sample, 80% to 90% were seen once. The sequence derives from a woman between 18 and 29 years old in good health and CMV-seronegative. V usage is TRBV7-2 and J usage is TRBJ2-3, with a possible D match to TRBD2 (6 bases). Sequencing used PBMCs. CDR3 nucleotides: TGTGCCAGCAGCTTGGGTTGGCGGGGTCGGGATACGCAGTATTTT. This gives the protein CASSLGWRGRDTQYF.